One sample yielded the 27 T cell receptor beta chains listed below, sequenced in a study of cytomegalovirus exposure and HLA in healthy donors. Profiling relied on immunoSEQ multiplex PCR, and the TCRdb table lists in-frame clones only, not all of them. Of fewer than 140,000 clones in the sample, about 87% were seen once. What was sequenced was PBMCs. Receptors originate from a woman between 18 and 29 years old in good health and CMV-seropositive.

The chain recombines TRBV5-1 with TRBJ2-3, with TRBD2 identical over 11 bases. Germline CDR1 reads SGHRS; CDR2 reads YFSETQ. After removal of 1 base from V and 4 bases from J, the junction contained 11 bases not matched to a gene. The CDR3 loop spans 18 amino acids. CDR3 sequence (DNA): TGCGCCAGCAGCTTGATCCCTAGCGGGGGGCCAGTGCCAGATACGCAGTATTTT. Its translation is CASSLIPSGGPVPDTQYF.

The chain links TRBV6-5 to TRBJ1-5; weak D call: TRBD1 (5 bases). Per germline, CDR1 MNHEY and CDR2 SVGAGI. V shed 8 bases and J shed 7 bases, with 18 bases lying between them. The CDR3 extends over 14 amino acids. This CDR3 reads CASGFDGGGQPQHF. The DNA for the CDR3 is TGTGCCAGCGGATTCGACGGCGGGGGACAGCCCCAGCATTTT.

V is TRBV6-1 and J is TRBJ1-1; 7 nucleotides align to TRBD1. Germline V lookup: CDR1 MNHNS, CDR2 SASEGT. J gave up 3 bases and V 5 bases, and 6 bases lay outside the gene matches. The CDR3 length is 14 residues. The CDR3 reads CASSRDRDYTEAFF. In nucleotides, the CDR3 is TGTGCCAGCAGTCGGGACAGAGACTACACTGAAGCTTTCTTT.

This clone appeared once. This sequence joins TRBV27 and TRBJ1-4; D gene ambiguous. The germline V gene has CDR1 MNHEY and CDR2 SMNVEV (reference sequence). V was trimmed by 5 bases and J by 5 bases, leaving 21 bases between them. The CDR3 covers 17 residues. The CDR3 DNA reads TGTGCCAGCAGTCCAACTGCCGATCGGCCGGGGAATGAAAAACTGTTTTTT. Translating gives CASSPTADRPGNEKLFF.

J is TRBJ1-6 and V is TRBV19; D is possibly TRBD1 (5 bases). The length of the CDR3 is 16 residues. Germline V CDR1 and CDR2: LNHDA, SQIVND (reference sequence). With 2 bases removed from V and 5 bases from J, the gap between germline ends came to 13 bases. The CDR3 is CASSIRSGQNNSPLHF. The DNA of the CDR3 is TGTGCCAGTAGTATAAGGTCCGGACAAAATAATTCACCCCTCCACTTT.

About this clone: At one end, the junction sequence differs from germline, possibly due to a read error. The chain uses TRBV7-7 and TRBJ1-4; TRBD1 is a possible D gene (6 bases). Germline V gene sequence: CDR1 SSHAT, CDR2 FNYEAQ (reference sequence). The CDR3 spans 15 residues. The CDR3 coding sequence is TGTGCTAGCAGCGATCAGGGGAATAGGGGTGAAAAACTGTTTTTT. It encodes CASSDQGNRGEKLFF.

This clone has only a few counts. The chain uses TRBV5-1 and TRBJ1-2; D possibly corresponds to TRBD1 (5 bases). The V end was cut by 0 bases, the J end by 6 bases, with 9 bases between. Germline V gene lookup returns CDR1 SGHRS and CDR2 YFSETQ. The CDR3 sequence is 13 residues long. This CDR3 is CASSLEGQDGYTF. The CDR3 DNA reads as TGCGCCAGCAGCTTGGAGGGGCAAGATGGCTACACCTTC.

V and J are TRBV5-1 and TRBJ2-7; D uncertain. Germline values: CDR1 SGHRS, CDR2 YFSETQ. The CDR3 covers 12 residues. Deletions cut 3 bases from V and 3 bases from J, with 7 bases between. CDR3 nucleotide sequence: TGCGCCAGCAGCTCCTCCCTCTACGAGCAGTACTTC. It specifies CASSSSLYEQYF.

V and J are TRBV28 and TRBJ2-2; 8 bases map to TRBD1. Germline CDR1 reads MDHEN; CDR2 reads SYDVKM. Unmatched junction bases numbered 12, after V lost 2 bases and J lost 1 base. The CDR3 covers 19 residues. The CDR3 sequence is CASSLGFRSGTGNTGELFF. The CDR3 region has the DNA TGTGCCAGCAGTTTAGGTTTTCGGTCAGGGACAGGGAACACCGGGGAGCTGTTTTTT.

This rearrangement joins TRBV10-3 to TRBJ1-1; D is unclear. The CDR3 sequence is 12 residues long. Germline V lookup: CDR1 ENHRY, CDR2 SYGVKD. Trimming left V 3 bases short and J 6 bases short, with 8 bases between. This CDR3 reads CAISDAKPEAFF. The CDR3 DNA is TGTGCCATCAGTGATGCGAAACCTGAAGCTTTCTTT.

The chain is built from TRBV9 and TRBJ1-1; TRBD1 matches at 7 bases. V dropped 1 base and J dropped 1; count of bases not matched to a gene: 22. The V gene's germline CDR1 is SGDLS and CDR2 YYNGEE. The CDR3 runs to 21 residues. Here the CDR3 DNA reads TGTGCCAGCAGCGTACCAACTGGGGCCTTGGGACAGACCAAACGGAACACTGAAGCTTTCTTT. Its protein is CASSVPTGALGQTKRNTEAFF. Complete variable domain (other parts from reference TRBV9 and TRBJ1-1): DSGVTQTPKHLITATGQRVTLRCSPRSGDLSVYWYQQSLDQGLQFLIQYYNGEERAKGNILERFSAQQFPDLHSELNLSSLELGDSALYFCASSVPTGALGQTKRNTEAFFGQGTRLTVV.

This clone has only one observation. V is TRBV28 and J is TRBJ2-5; D might be TRBD2 (6 bases). The CDR3 is 16 residues long. Trimming removed 5 bases at V and 0 bases at J, with 16 bases between. CDR1 is MDHEN, CDR2 SYDVKM, per germline. In nucleotides, the CDR3 is TGTGCCAGCAGTCTGCCCCGGGACTCGAACCAAGAGACCCAGTACTTC. Encoded protein: CASSLPRDSNQETQYF.

The chain recombines TRBV15 with TRBJ2-4, with D possibly being TRBD2 (6 bases). V shed 0 bases and J shed 7 bases, with 13 bases lying between them. The CDR3 runs 15 residues. Germline lookup yields CDR1 LNHNV and CDR2 YYDKDF (reference sequence). Written as DNA, the CDR3 is TGTGCCACCAGCAGAGAAGGCGGGGAGGTGAACATTCAGTACTTC. This translates into CATSREGGEVNIQYF. Based on the CDR3 plus reference TRBV15 and TRBJ2-4, the full variable domain is DAMVIQNPRYQVTQFGKPVTLSCSQTLNHNVMYWYQQKSSQAPKLLFHYYDKDFNNEADTPDNFQSRRPNTSFCFLDIRSPGLGDTAMYLCATSREGGEVNIQYFGAGTRLSVL.

This clone was detected only once. The chain employs TRBV27 and TRBJ1-1, with 7 bases matching TRBD1. Germline CDR1 reads MNHEY; CDR2 reads SMNVEV (reference sequence). This CDR3 spans 13 amino acids. V dropped 10 bases and J dropped 2; count of bases not matched to a gene: 7. CDR3 DNA sequence: TGTGCCACCGGGACAGTTGGTAACACTGAAGCTTTCTTT. Protein: CATGTVGNTEAFF.

The chain is built from TRBV10-2 and TRBJ1-1, with D possibly TRBD1 on 6 matching bases. The CDR3 spans 12 residues. Germline-derived CDR1 and CDR2 are WSHSY and SAAADI. Trimming left V 6 bases short and J 5 bases short, with 10 bases between. CDR3 coding DNA: TGCGCCAGCAGGACAGGCAGGACTGAAGCTTTCTTT. It is translated as CASRTGRTEAFF.

This clone was seen a handful of times. The chain is built from TRBV19 and TRBJ1-1; no reliable D call. Trimming pared 4 bases from V and 7 bases from J, leaving 13 bases between. Germline V CDR1 and CDR2: LNHDA, SQIVND (reference sequence). The CDR3 contains 13 residues. The CDR3 DNA is TGTGCCAGTAGTACGACACAAGCCCTTGAAGCTTTCTTT. Amino acid sequence: CASSTTQALEAFF.

The chain joins TRBV4-1 to TRBJ2-7; D is perhaps TRBD2 (6 bases). The V end lost 3 bases, the J end lost 4 bases, and 16 bases lay between the germline ends. CDR3 length equals 15 residues. Per the germline V gene, CDR1 is MGHRA and CDR2 is YSYEKL. The DNA of the CDR3 is TGCGCCAGCAGCCATGCTGGGAGGAAATGGTACGAGCAGTACTTC. Amino acids: CASSHAGRKWYEQYF.

The genes are TRBV5-6 and TRBJ1-1; the match to TRBD1 covers 7 bases. The CDR3 covers 15 residues. Trimming at V came to 0 bases and at J to 3 bases, leaving 5 bases not matched to a gene. The germline V gene encodes CDR1 SGHDT and CDR2 YYEEEE. As DNA, the CDR3 is TGTGCCAGCAGCTTGGTGTCCACAGGGGACACTGAAGCTTTCTTT. Its protein product is CASSLVSTGDTEAFF. Full variable domain (missing parts from reference TRBV5-6 and TRBJ1-1): DAGVTQSPTHLIKTRGQQVTLRCSPKSGHDTVSWYQQALGQGPQFIFQYYEEEERQRGNFPDRFSGHQFPNYSSELNVNALLLGDSALYLCASSLVSTGDTEAFFGQGTRLTVV.

Comments on this clone: The germline gene is not matched at one end of the junction; a read error may be the cause. DNA of the CDR3: TGTGCTAGCAGCTTAGCGGCGGGACGGACCACCGGGGAGCTGTTTTTT. Protein sequence: CASSLAAGRTTGELFF. The chain recombines TRBV7-7 with TRBJ2-2; a weak D match, TRBD2 (6 bases). Germline V CDR1 and CDR2: SSHAT, FNYEAQ (reference sequence). The CDR3 loop spans 16 amino acids.

The chain has TRBV5-1 and TRBJ2-3; TRBD1 matches at 7 bases. J was trimmed by 10 bases and V by 4 bases; bases with no gene match: 6. CDR1 and CDR2 (germline): SGHRS, YFSETQ. The CDR3 is made up of 12 amino acids. Written as DNA, the CDR3 is TGCGCCAGCAGCCATGACAGGGAAGCGCAGTATTTT. Protein: CASSHDREAQYF. The variable domain in full, with the rest retrieved from reference TRBV5-1 and TRBJ2-3, is KAGVTQTPRYLIKTRGQQVTLSCSPISGHRSVSWYQQTPGQGLQFLFEYFSETQRNKGNFPGRFSGRQFSNSRSEMNVSTLELGDSALYLCASSHDREAQYFGPGTRLTVL.

The chain uses TRBV7-2 and TRBJ2-3; no reliable D call. The ends were cut back, 2 bases at V and 0 bases at J, with 6 bases in the middle. The CDR3 consists of 14 residues. The germline gives CDR1 SGHTA, CDR2 FQGNSA. CDR3 protein: CASSLFLSTDTQYF. As DNA, the CDR3 is TGTGCCAGCAGCTTATTCCTTAGCACAGATACGCAGTATTTT.

The chain joins TRBV6-5 to TRBJ2-7, with D possibly being TRBD1 (6 bases). CDR1 is MNHEY and CDR2 is SVGAGI in the germline V gene. The CDR3 extends over 15 amino acids. Trimming removed 0 bases at V and 5 bases at J, with 14 bases between. The CDR3 region is CASSYSNTGGDEQYF. Written as DNA, the CDR3 is TGTGCCAGCAGTTACTCGAATACTGGGGGCGACGAGCAGTACTTC.

This chain connects TRBV27 to TRBJ1-5; 8 bases map to TRBD1. The CDR3 covers 17 residues. Germline V CDR1 and CDR2: MNHEY, SMNVEV (reference sequence). With V trimmed by 5 bases and J by 3 bases, 12 bases remained unmatched. CDR3: CASSPDRGSGDNQPQHF. The DNA of the CDR3 is TGTGCCAGCAGTCCCGACAGGGGCTCTGGAGACAATCAGCCCCAGCATTTT.

The chain combines TRBV29-1 with TRBJ2-3; weak D call: TRBD1 (7 bases). In germline, CDR1 is SQVTM, CDR2 ANQGSEA. CDR3 length: 13 residues. Trimming took 6 bases from V and 2 from J, leaving 12 bases between them. The CDR3 is CSVRQGLTDTQYF. DNA for the CDR3: TGCAGCGTACGACAGGGACTCACAGATACGCAGTATTTT.

V is TRBV6-4 and J is TRBJ2-3; TRBD1 agrees at 8 bases. The CDR3 has 14 amino acids. V lost 3 bases to trimming and J lost 1 base; unmatched junction nucleotides: 0. Germline V CDR1 and CDR2: MRHNA, SNTAGT. CDR3 nucleotides: TGTGCCAGCAGTGAGACAGGGGGCACAGATACGCAGTATTTT. It encodes CASSETGGTDTQYF.

The chain couples TRBV11-2 to TRBJ2-5; 13 bases map to TRBD2. Germline V CDR1 and CDR2: SGHAT, FQNNGV. This CDR3 is built from 16 residues. The junction had 7 bases not matched to a gene; V was cut back by 5 bases and J by 4 bases. CDR3 nucleotides: TGTGCCAGCAGCCTGGGGACTAGCGGGGTGCGAGAGACCCAGTACTTC. Translated, it gives CASSLGTSGVRETQYF.

The chain couples TRBV11-2 to TRBJ2-7; 13 positions match TRBD2. J lost 3 bases, V lost 5 bases, and 4 bases had no gene match. This CDR3 is built from 15 residues. Germline CDR1 reads SGHAT; CDR2 reads FQNNGV. The CDR3 DNA is TGTGCCAGCAGCCAGGGACTAGCGGGGTTCTACGAGCAGTACTTC. Translating it yields CASSQGLAGFYEQYF. Based on the CDR3 plus reference TRBV11-2 and TRBJ2-7, the full variable domain is EAGVAQSPRYKIIEKRQSVAFWCNPISGHATLYWYQQILGQGPKLLIQFQNNGVVDDSQLPKDRFSAERLKGVDSTLKIQPAKLEDSAVYLCASSQGLAGFYEQYFGPGTRLTVT.